This T cell receptor beta chain was identified in a study of T cell repertoires in cytomegalovirus infection (dated by TCRdb to between 2017 and 2020). In terms of the full investigation: Donor HLA type was relevant to the analysis, as public TCR beta signatures indicated carriage of CMV infection together with the matching HLA type. Results the study describes overall, beyond this receptor: Carriers of CMV infection plus the relevant HLA type were discriminated by the cumulative frequency of public TCR beta family members in the study cohort and in an independent roughly 370-donor cohort. The ex vivo response was dominated by HLA-C-restricted CMV-specific TCR beta clonotypes, and the single most frequent clonotype in two of eight donors was supplied by these HLA-C-restricted clonotypes.

The CDR3 has 15 amino acids, counting the end cysteine and phenylalanine. This entry keeps only the CDR3 DNA: 45 bases, framed from base 1. Looking up the germline V gene yields CDR1 MRHNA and CDR2 SNTAGT. V gives up 4 bases and J gives up 0 bases, and the segment between their germline ends measures 10 bases. The reads were generated on an Illumina HiSeq 1500. The public sequencing data were trimmed at Q25 with fastp and processed into clonotypes with MiXCR by TCRdb, which kept only in-frame beta chains. Each CDR3 protein appears once, grouped with its most common genes and DNA. The sample table records around 280,000 distinct CDR3 sequences; about 8.8% of these occur just once. The top ten clones comprise around 2.5% of the sample. This clonotype was seen repeatedly, ten times or more. No cognate antigen has been identified for it. No much larger clone exists at a distance of one base, and base qualities are not known.

The sample comprised PBMCs. The TCR originated in a human donor in good health (CMV status not recorded). Some clones in this sample may be carry-over from other donors' samples. Here the chain combines TRBV6-4 and TRBJ2-1; confidence is insufficient to name the D gene. The DNA sequence reads TGTGCCAGCAGTGTAGAAGGGTCCTCCTACAATGAGCAGTTCTTC. It codes for CASSVEGSSYNEQFF.